A selection of T cell receptor beta chains follows, all from one sample in a study of brain T cells in children with intractable seizures. The repertoire was sequenced with immunoSEQ multiplex PCR; TCRdb's copy has only in-frame clones and lacks some. The sample shows tens of thousands of clones, roughly 95% of them seen only once. The starting material was peripheral blood, obtained at surgery. These receptors all come from a boy younger than two with focal cortical dysplasia and intractable seizures. Each CDR3 is given with its conserved first and last residue. The D gene is left open where the match is weak. The size field is filled for only some rows; it gives once, few, many or a size class.

J gene,D gene,clone size,V gene,CDR3 length,CDR3 protein,CDR3 DNA
TRBJ1-4,-,-,TRBV12-5,16,CASGLGRVATNEKLFF,TGTGCTAGTGGTTTGGGCAGGGTCGCAACTAATGAAAAACTGTTTTTT
TRBJ2-7,TRBD1,-,TRBV7-2,15,CASSSGQGALFEQYF,TGTGCCAGCAGCTCGGGACAGGGAGCACTATTCGAGCAGTACTTC
TRBJ2-2,-,once,TRBV29-1,12,CSGSRGPGELFF,TGCAGCGGCAGCCGGGGGCCCGGGGAGCTGTTTTTT
TRBJ1-2,-,-,TRBV15,18,CATSRDLGGAHREYGYTF,TGTGCCACCAGCAGAGATCTCGGGGGGGCGCATAGAGAATATGGCTACACCTTC
TRBJ1-4,TRBD1,-,TRBV7-9,15,CASSSPGTGGEKLFF,TGTGCCAGCAGCTCCCCCGGGACAGGGGGTGAAAAACTGTTTTTT
TRBJ2-7,-,once,TRBV7-7,13,CASSLGSDYEQYF,TGTGCCAGCAGTTTAGGGTCAGACTACGAGCAGTACTTC
TRBJ2-1,TRBD2,-,TRBV10-3,14,CAISVAGGNNEQFF,TGTGCCATCAGTGTAGCGGGAGGAAACAATGAGCAGTTCTTC
TRBJ1-1,-,-,TRBV2,15,CASSVNRVGNTEAFF,TGTGCCAGCAGTGTAAACAGGGTCGGAAACACTGAAGCTTTCTTT
TRBJ1-1,-,-,TRBV6-5,13,CASKRGGDTEAFF,TGTGCCAGCAAAAGGGGGGGGGACACTGAAGCTTTCTTT
TRBJ2-2,-,once,TRBV24-1,14,CATRTALNTGELFF,TGTGCCACAAGGACAGCACTTAACACCGGGGAGCTGTTTTTT
TRBJ1-6,TRBD1,-,TRBV28,15,CASSLQQGALSPLHF,TGTGCCAGCAGTTTACAACAGGGGGCTTTATCACCCCTCCACTTT
TRBJ2-5,-,-,TRBV6-4,14,CASSLRRGEETQYF,TGTGCCAGCAGCCTTAGGAGGGGAGAAGAGACCCAGTACTTC
TRBJ2-3,TRBD2,-,TRBV19,16,CASSIGGLAATDTQYF,TGTGCCAGTAGTATAGGGGGACTAGCGGCCACAGATACGCAGTATTTT
TRBJ2-7,-,-,TRBV19,11,CASSSGIEQYF,TGTGCCAGTAGTTCTGGAATAGAGCAGTACTTC
TRBJ1-1,-,-,TRBV7-9,13,CASNDRGNTEAFF,TGTGCCAGCAACGATCGAGGAAACACTGAAGCTTTCTTT
TRBJ1-2,TRBD1,-,TRBV19,15,CASSTPRQGADGYTF,TGTGCCAGTAGTACCCCGCGACAGGGGGCGGATGGCTACACCTTC
TRBJ2-1,-,-,TRBV27,12,CASSFGGDEQFF,TGTGCCAGCAGTTTTGGTGGCGATGAGCAGTTCTTC
TRBJ2-3,TRBD1,-,TRBV6-1,19,CASSETRLGDTGGRDTQYF,TGTGCCAGCAGTGAAACAAGGTTGGGGGACACAGGGGGAAGAGATACGCAGTATTTT
TRBJ2-4,-,once,TRBV9,15,CASSSRSLAKNIQYF,TGTGCCAGCAGCTCCCGGTCCCTAGCCAAAAACATTCAGTACTTC
TRBJ2-7,TRBD1,few,TRBV5-6,12,CASSLQGYEQYF,TGTGCCAGCAGCTTACAGGGGTACGAGCAGTACTTC
TRBJ2-3,-,-,TRBV7-2,13,CASSLAGSSEQYF,TGTGCCAGCAGCTTAGCAGGGAGCTCGGAGCAGTATTTT
TRBJ2-2,-,-,TRBV11-2,14,CASSLRANTGELFF,TGTGCCAGCAGCTTACGGGCGAACACCGGGGAGCTGTTTTTT
TRBJ2-7,-,-,TRBV4-2,13,CASSQDPLSEQYF,TGTGCCAGCAGCCAAGATCCGCTCTCCGAGCAGTACTTC
TRBJ1-2,-,-,TRBV6-1,16,CASSDPSVEIGNGYTF,TGTGCCAGCAGTGACCCTAGCGTGGAAATAGGCAATGGCTACACCTTC
TRBJ1-5,TRBD1,-,TRBV28,13,CASWRGPQQPQHF,TGTGCCAGCTGGAGGGGGCCCCAGCAGCCCCAGCATTTT
TRBJ2-5,TRBD2,-,TRBV20-1,16,CSASSWREEYQETQYF,TGCAGTGCTAGTTCGTGGCGGGAGGAGTACCAAGAGACCCAGTACTTC
TRBJ2-7,TRBD2,-,TRBV7-2,16,CASSPKAGGPSYEQYF,TGTGCCAGCAGCCCGAAAGCGGGGGGACCCTCCTACGAGCAGTACTTC
TRBJ1-6,TRBD1,-,TRBV5-1,15,CASSAPGTENSPLHF,TGCGCCAGCAGCGCACCCGGGACAGAAAATTCACCCCTCCACTTT
TRBJ2-1,-,-,TRBV3-1/TRBV3-2,15,CASSLGRGPGNEQFF,TGTGCCAGCAGCCTAGGGCGGGGTCCGGGCAATGAGCAGTTCTTC
TRBJ2-1,TRBD2,-,TRBV9,16,CASNQERGGRYNEQFF,TGTGCCAGCAACCAGGAGCGGGGGGGCCGGTACAATGAGCAGTTCTTC
TRBJ2-5,-,-,TRBV4-2,14,CASSQEEVGETQYF,TGTGCCAGCAGCCAAGAAGAAGTTGGCGAGACCCAGTACTTC
TRBJ1-3,-,-,TRBV7-8,15,CASSLVGSSGNTIYF,TGTGCCAGCAGCTTAGTAGGGAGCTCTGGAAACACCATATATTTT
TRBJ2-5,-,-,TRBV7-7,15,CASSLLAGDPETQYF,TGTGCCAGCAGCCTCCTGGCAGGGGACCCGGAGACCCAGTACTTC
TRBJ2-6,-,-,TRBV11-2,15,CASSLGSSGANVLTF,TGTGCCAGCAGCTTAGGGTCCTCTGGGGCCAACGTCCTGACTTTC
TRBJ2-7,-,-,TRBV7-6,14,CASSYYDGTYEQYF,TGTGCCAGCAGCTACTACGACGGCACCTACGAGCAGTACTTC
TRBJ1-5,-,-,TRBV24-1,14,CATSERNSNQPQHF,TGTGCCACCAGTGAAAGGAACAGCAATCAGCCCCAGCATTTT
TRBJ2-7,-,-,TRBV7-8,11,CASSPRDEQYF,TGTGCCAGCAGCCCCCGGGACGAGCAGTACTTC
TRBJ2-1,TRBD1,-,TRBV11-3,14,CASSKGTGNNEQFF,TGTGCCAGCAGCAAAGGGACAGGGAACAATGAGCAGTTCTTC
TRBJ1-1,-,-,TRBV2,14,CASRPGRMNTEAFF,TGTGCCAGCAGACCGGGACGGATGAACACTGAAGCTTTCTTT
TRBJ1-4,-,once,TRBV28,15,CASSPPGSTNEKLFF,TGTGCCAGCAGTCCCCCGGGGTCAACTAATGAAAAACTGTTTTTT
TRBJ2-5,-,-,TRBV10-1,13,CASSEQGWETQYF,TGCGCCAGCAGTGAGCAGGGGTGGGAGACCCAGTACTTC
TRBJ2-1,-,-,TRBV4-2,17,CASSHLSLASSYNEQFF,TGTGCCAGCAGCCACCTGTCTCTGGCCAGCTCCTACAATGAGCAGTTCTTC
TRBJ2-1,-,once,TRBV7-2,13,CASSLALHNEQFF,TGTGCCAGCAGCTTAGCGCTGCACAATGAGCAGTTCTTC
TRBJ2-3,TRBD2,-,TRBV4-3,19,CASSQDSLAGAFSTDTQYF,TGCGCCAGCAGCCAAGATAGCCTAGCGGGGGCCTTTAGCACAGATACGCAGTATTTT
TRBJ2-1,TRBD2,-,TRBV10-2,14,CASSEKRGGDEQFF,TGCGCCAGCAGTGAGAAGCGGGGGGGTGATGAGCAGTTCTTC
TRBJ1-2,TRBD1,-,TRBV5-4,13,CASNARGIYGYTF,TGTGCCAGCAATGCCAGGGGGATTTATGGCTACACCTTC
TRBJ2-3,-,-,TRBV4-3,15,CASSQVAAGRDTQYF,TGCGCCAGCAGCCAAGTGGCCGCCGGGAGAGATACGCAGTATTTT
TRBJ1-1,-,-,TRBV4-1,14,CASSRNAGSPEAFF,TGCGCCAGCAGCCGCAATGCGGGGAGTCCTGAAGCTTTCTTT
TRBJ1-3,-,-,TRBV5-4,13,CASSERSKDTIYF,TGTGCCAGCAGCGAAAGAAGCAAAGACACCATATATTTT
TRBJ2-7,TRBD1,-,TRBV19,16,CASSIRGQGSSYEQYF,TGTGCCAGTAGTATTCGCGGACAGGGGAGCTCCTACGAGCAGTACTTC
TRBJ1-1,-,-,TRBV5-6,17,CASSFLMGRSIGTEAFF,TGTGCCAGCAGCTTTCTCATGGGGCGGTCAATTGGCACTGAAGCTTTCTTT
TRBJ1-6,-,-,TRBV19,18,CASTDSKGLLAYNSPLHF,TGTGCCAGTACCGATTCTAAGGGTCTTTTGGCTTATAATTCACCCCTCCACTTT
TRBJ1-4,TRBD1,once,TRBV5-4,17,CASSCQCRTGGNEKLFF,TGTGCCAGCAGCTGCCAGTGTAGGACAGGAGGTAATGAAAAACTGTTTTTT
TRBJ2-7,-,-,TRBV19,16,CASSIKIRELGYEQYF,TGTGCCAGTAGTATAAAGATCCGAGAGTTGGGGTACGAGCAGTACTTC
TRBJ2-2,-,-,TRBV24-1,12,CATSSFPGELFF,TGTGCCACCAGTAGTTTTCCCGGGGAGCTGTTTTTT
TRBJ2-5,TRBD1,-,TRBV11-3,15,CASSLGTGGQETQYF,TGTGCCAGCAGCTTAGGGACAGGGGGGCAAGAGACCCAGTACTTC
TRBJ1-1,-,-,TRBV5-5,12,CASSLLNTEAFF,TGTGCCAGCAGCTTGCTGAACACTGAAGCTTTCTTT
TRBJ2-3,-,once,TRBV7-2,15,CASSPGQPSTDTQYF,TGTGCCAGCAGCCCCGGACAGCCTAGCACAGATACGCAGTATTTT